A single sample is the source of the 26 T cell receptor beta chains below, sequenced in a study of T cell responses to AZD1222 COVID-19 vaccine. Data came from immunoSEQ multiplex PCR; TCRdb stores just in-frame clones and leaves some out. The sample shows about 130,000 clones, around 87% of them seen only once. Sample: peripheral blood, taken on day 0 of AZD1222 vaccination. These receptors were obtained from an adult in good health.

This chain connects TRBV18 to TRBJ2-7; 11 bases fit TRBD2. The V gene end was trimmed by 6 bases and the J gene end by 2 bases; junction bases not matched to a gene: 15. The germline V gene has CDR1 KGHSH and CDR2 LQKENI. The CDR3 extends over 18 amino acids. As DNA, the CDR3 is TGTGCCAGCTCCCAAAGCGTATCTAGCGGGGGGACCCCCTACGAGCAGTACTTC. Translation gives CASSQSVSSGGTPYEQYF.

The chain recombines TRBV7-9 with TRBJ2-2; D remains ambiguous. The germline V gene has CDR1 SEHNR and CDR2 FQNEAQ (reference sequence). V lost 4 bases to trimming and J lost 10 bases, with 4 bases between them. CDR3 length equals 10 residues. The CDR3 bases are TGTGCCAGCAGCTCCTTGGAGCTGTTTTTT. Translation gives CASSSLELFF.

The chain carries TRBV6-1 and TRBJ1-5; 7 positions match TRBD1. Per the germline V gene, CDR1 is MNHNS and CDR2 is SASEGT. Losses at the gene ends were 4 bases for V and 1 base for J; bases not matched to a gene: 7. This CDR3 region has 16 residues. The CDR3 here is CASSGGQAPSNQPQHF. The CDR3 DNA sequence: TGTGCCAGCAGTGGAGGACAGGCCCCGAGCAATCAGCCCCAGCATTTT.

This CDR3 is CAWNQGGLAEAFF. The DNA for the CDR3 is TGTGCCTGGAATCAGGGAGGATTAGCTGAAGCTTTCTTT. V usage is TRBV30 and J usage is TRBJ1-1; tentative D call: TRBD1 (5 bases). V gave up 4 bases and J gave up 6 bases, with 15 bases separating them. This CDR3 has 13 amino acids. Germline V gives CDR1 GTSNPN, CDR2 SVGIG (reference sequence). Full variable domain (rest looked up from reference TRBV30 and TRBJ1-1): SQTIHQWPATLVQPVGSPLSLECTVEGTSNPNLYWYRQAAGRGLQLLFYSVGIGQISSEVPQNLSASRPQDRQFILSSKKLLLSDSGFYLCAWNQGGLAEAFFGQGTRLTVV.

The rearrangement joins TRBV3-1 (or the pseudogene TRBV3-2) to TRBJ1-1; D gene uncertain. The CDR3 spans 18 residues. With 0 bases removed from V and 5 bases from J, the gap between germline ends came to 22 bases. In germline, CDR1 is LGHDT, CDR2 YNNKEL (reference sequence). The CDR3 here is CASSQDHGVGSGSTEAFF. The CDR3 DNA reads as TGTGCCAGCAGCCAAGATCATGGCGTGGGAAGCGGTTCGACTGAAGCTTTCTTT.

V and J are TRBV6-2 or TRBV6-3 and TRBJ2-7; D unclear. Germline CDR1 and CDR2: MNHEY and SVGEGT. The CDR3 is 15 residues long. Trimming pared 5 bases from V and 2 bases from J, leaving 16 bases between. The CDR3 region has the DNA TGTGCCAGCAGTAACGGACGGGCCGGAGCCTACGAGCAGTACTTC. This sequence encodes CASSNGRAGAYEQYF.

CDR3 protein: CASSNSRSSGVTYNEQFF. The DNA for the CDR3 is TGTGCCAGCAGCAACAGTAGGTCTAGCGGGGTGACCTACAATGAGCAGTTCTTC. The chain is built from TRBV11-2 and TRBJ2-1, with 9 positions matching TRBD2. Germline V gene sequence: CDR1 SGHAT, CDR2 FQNNGV. CDR3 length: 18 residues. The V segment lost 5 bases and the J segment 2 bases; nucleotides outside the gene matches: 13.

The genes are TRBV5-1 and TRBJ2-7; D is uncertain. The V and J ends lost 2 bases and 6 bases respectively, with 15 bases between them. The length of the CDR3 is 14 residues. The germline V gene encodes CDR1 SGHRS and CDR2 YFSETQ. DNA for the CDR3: TGCGCCAGCAGCTTAACCTGGACCTTAGGCGAGCAGTACTTC. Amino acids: CASSLTWTLGEQYF.

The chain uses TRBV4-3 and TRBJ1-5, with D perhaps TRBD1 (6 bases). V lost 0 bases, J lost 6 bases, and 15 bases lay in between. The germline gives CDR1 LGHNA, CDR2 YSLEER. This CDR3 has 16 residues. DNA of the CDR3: TGCGCCAGCAGCCAAGATGGGGGGGCCGGGGGTCAGCCCCAGCATTTT. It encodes CASSQDGGAGGQPQHF.

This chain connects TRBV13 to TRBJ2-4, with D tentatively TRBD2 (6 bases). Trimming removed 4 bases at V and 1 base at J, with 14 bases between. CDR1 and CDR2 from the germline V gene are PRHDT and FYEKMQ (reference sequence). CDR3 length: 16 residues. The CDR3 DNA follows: TGTGCCAGCAGCTCCGGAGGCGGGGACGCCAAAAACATTCAGTACTTC. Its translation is CASSSGGGDAKNIQYF.

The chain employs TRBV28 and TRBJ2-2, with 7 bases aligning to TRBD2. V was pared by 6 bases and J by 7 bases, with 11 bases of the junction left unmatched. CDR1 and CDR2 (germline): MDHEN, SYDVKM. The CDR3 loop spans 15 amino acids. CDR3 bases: TGTGCCAGCAGCTCCAGCGGGGTTTCGATCGGGGAGCTGTTTTTT. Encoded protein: CASSSSGVSIGELFF.

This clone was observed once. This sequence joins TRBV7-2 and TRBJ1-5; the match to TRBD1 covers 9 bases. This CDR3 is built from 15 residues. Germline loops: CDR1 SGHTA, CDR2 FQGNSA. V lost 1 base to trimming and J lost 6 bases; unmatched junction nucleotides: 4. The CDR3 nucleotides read TGTGCCAGCAGCTTAGGGGACAGGGTGGCTCAGCCCCAGCATTTT. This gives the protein CASSLGDRVAQPQHF.

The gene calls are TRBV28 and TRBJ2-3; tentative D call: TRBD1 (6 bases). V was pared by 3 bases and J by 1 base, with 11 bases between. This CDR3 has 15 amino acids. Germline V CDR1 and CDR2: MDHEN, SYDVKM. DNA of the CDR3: TGTGCCAGCAGTTTGAGGGGGTTAGGCACAGATACGCAGTATTTT. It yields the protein CASSLRGLGTDTQYF.

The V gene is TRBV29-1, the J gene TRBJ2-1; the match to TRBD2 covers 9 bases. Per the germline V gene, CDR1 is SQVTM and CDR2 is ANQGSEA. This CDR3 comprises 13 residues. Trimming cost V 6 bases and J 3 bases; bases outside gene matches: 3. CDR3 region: CSVGGGGYNEQFF. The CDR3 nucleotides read TGCAGCGTGGGCGGGGGGGGCTACAATGAGCAGTTCTTC.

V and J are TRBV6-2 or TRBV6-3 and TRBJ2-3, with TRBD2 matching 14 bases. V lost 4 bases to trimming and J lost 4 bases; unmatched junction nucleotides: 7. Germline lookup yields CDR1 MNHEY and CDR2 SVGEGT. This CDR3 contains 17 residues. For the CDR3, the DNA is TGTGCCAGCAGTTTTAGGACTAGCGGGGGGCTCCCAGATACGCAGTATTTT. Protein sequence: CASSFRTSGGLPDTQYF.

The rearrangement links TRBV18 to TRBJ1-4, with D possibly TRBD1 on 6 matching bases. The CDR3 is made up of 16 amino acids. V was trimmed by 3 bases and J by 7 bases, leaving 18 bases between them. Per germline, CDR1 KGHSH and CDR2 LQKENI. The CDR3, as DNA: TGTGCCAGCTCACCGTCGTTGGGGGGCAACGGTGAAAAACTGTTTTTT. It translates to CASSPSLGGNGEKLFF.

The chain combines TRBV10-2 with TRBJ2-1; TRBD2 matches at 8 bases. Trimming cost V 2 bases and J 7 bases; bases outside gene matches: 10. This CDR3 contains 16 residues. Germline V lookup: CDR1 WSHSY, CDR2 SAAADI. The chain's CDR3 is CASSETSGITFNEQFF. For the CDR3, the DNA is TGCGCCAGCAGTGAGACTAGCGGCATTACCTTTAATGAGCAGTTCTTC.

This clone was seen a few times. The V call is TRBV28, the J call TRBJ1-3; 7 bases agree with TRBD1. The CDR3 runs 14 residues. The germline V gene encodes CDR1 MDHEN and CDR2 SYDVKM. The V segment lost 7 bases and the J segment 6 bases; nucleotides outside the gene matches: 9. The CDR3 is CASKKGGNLNTIYF. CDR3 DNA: TGTGCCAGCAAGAAAGGGGGCAATTTAAACACCATATATTTT.

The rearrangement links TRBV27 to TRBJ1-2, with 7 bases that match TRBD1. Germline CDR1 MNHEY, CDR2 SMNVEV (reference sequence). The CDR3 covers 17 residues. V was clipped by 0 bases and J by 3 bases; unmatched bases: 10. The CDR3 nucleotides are TGTGCCAGCAGTTTATCGGGAATGGCAGGGGGGTACTATGGCTACACCTTC. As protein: CASSLSGMAGGYYGYTF.

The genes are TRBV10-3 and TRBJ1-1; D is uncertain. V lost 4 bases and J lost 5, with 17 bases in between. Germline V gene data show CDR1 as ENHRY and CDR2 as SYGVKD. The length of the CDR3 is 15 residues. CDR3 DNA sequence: TGTGCCATCAGTGCACCCGCTCGTGGGAATACTGAAGCTTTCTTT. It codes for CAISAPARGNTEAFF.

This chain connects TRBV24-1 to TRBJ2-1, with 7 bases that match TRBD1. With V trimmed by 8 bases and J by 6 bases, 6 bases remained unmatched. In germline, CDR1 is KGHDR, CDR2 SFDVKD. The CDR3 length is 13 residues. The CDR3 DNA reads TGTGCCACCAACGGACAGGCGGGCAATGAGCAGTTCTTC. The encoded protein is CATNGQAGNEQFF.

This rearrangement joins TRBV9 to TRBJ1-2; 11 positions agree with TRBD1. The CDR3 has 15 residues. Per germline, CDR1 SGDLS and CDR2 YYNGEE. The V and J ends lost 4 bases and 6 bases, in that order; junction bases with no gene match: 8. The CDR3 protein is CASSRPDRGRDGYTF. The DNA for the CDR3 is TGTGCCAGCAGCAGACCGGACAGGGGGCGTGATGGCTACACCTTC.

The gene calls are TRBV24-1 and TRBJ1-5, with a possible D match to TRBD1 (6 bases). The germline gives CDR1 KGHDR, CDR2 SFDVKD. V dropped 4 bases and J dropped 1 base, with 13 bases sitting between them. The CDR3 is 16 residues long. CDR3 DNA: TGTGCCACCAGTGACCTGAGAGGGGGGAGCAATCAGCCCCAGCATTTT. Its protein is CATSDLRGGSNQPQHF.

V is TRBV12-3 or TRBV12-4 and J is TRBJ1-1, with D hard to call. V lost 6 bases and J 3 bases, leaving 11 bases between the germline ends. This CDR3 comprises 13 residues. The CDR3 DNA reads TGTGCCAGCAGCCGAGATAGGGACACTGAAGCTTTCTTT. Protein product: CASSRDRDTEAFF.

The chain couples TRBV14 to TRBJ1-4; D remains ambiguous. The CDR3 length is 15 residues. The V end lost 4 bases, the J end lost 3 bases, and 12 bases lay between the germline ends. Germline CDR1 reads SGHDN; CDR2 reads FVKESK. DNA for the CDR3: TGTGCCAGCAGCCGAGGAGTGATCGCTAATGAAAAACTGTTTTTT. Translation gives CASSRGVIANEKLFF.

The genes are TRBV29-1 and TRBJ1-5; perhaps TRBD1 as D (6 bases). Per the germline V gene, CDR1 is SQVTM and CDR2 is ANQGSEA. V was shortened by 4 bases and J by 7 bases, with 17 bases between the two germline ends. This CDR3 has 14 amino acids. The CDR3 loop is CSVVIGGLGQPQHF. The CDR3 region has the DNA TGCAGCGTTGTCATCGGGGGGCTGGGGCAGCCCCAGCATTTT.